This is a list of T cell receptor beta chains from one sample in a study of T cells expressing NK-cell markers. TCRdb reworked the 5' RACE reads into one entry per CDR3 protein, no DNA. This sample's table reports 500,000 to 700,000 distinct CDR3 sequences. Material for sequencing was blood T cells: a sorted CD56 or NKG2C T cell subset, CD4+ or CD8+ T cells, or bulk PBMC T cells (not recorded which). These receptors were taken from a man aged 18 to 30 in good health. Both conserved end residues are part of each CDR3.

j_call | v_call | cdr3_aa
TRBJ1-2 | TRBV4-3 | CASSQTGDRELGGYTF
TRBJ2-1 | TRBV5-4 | CASSLEVVVLAVSDNEQFF
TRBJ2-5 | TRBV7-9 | CASSQGTDVQETQYF
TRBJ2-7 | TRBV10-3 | CAISEMAGLDEQYF
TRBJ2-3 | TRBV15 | CATSRDMTSGGTDTQYF
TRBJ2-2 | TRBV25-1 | CASSENWGELFF
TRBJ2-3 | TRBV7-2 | CASRPSRASTDTQYF
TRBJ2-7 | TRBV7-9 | CASSRLAGISYEQYF
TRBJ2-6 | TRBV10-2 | CASSERRTVPSGANVLTF
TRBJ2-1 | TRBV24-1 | CATSGLAGGGDEQFF
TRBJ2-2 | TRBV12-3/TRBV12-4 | CASSRTAAGELFF
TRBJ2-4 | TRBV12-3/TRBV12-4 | CASSRETGSRGNIQYF
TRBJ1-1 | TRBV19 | CASSLKGTAETEAFF
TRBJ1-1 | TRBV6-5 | CASSYRDFRGNTEAFF
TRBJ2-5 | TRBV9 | CASSLDPGQIHPETQYF
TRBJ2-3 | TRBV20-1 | CSASKQGSSTDTQYF
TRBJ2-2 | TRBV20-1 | CSASRTGYTGELFF
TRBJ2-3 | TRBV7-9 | CASRGSGRAGDTQYF
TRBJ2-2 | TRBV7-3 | CASSARGAGELFF
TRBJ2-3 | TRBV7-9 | CASSLRLAESHTDTQYF
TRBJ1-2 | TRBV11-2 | CASSSKFGLRNYGYTF
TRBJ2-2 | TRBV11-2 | CASRTGRGDTGELFF
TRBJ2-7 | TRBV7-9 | CASSLAGEWEQYF
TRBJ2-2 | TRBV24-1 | CATSDSALYSGELFF
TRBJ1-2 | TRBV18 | CASSPDRVTYGYTF
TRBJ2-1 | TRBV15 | CATLSGNEQFF
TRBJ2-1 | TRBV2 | CASSDRMSSYNEQFF
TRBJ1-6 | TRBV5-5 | CASSPLEAYNSPLHF
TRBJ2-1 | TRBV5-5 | CASSNGQGPGNEQFF
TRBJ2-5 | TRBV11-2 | CASSLVAFWRDQETQYF
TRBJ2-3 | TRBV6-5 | CASSYILQGAAGDTQYF
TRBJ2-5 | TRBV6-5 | CGAGQGGETQYF
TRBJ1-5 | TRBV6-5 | CASRVDVGGNQPQHF
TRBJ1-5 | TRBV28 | CASSFRTVPRPQHF
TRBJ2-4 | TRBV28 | CASTRPLLEAKNIQYF